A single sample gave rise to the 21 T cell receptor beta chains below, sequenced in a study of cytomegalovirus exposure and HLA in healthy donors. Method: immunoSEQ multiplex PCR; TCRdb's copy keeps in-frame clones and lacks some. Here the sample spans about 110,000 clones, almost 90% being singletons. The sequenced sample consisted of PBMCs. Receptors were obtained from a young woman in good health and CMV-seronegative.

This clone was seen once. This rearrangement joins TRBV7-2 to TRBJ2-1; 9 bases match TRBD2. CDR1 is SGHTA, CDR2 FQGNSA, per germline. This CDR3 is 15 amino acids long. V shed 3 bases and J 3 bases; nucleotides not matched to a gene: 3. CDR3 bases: TGTGCCAGCAGCTTCCGACTAGCGGTCTACAATGAGCAGTTCTTC. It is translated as CASSFRLAVYNEQFF.

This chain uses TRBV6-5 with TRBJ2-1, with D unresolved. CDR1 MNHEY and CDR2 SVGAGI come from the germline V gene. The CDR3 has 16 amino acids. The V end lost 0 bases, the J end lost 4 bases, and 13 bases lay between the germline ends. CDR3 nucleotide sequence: TGTGCCAGCAGTTACTCGATAGGAGAGTCGTACAATGAGCAGTTCTTC. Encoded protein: CASSYSIGESYNEQFF.

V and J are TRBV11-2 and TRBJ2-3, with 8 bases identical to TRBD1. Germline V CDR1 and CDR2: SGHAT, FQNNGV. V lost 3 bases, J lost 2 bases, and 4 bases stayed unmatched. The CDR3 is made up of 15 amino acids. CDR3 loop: CASSFGTGNTDTQYF. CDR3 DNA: TGTGCCAGCAGCTTCGGGACAGGAAACACAGATACGCAGTATTTT.

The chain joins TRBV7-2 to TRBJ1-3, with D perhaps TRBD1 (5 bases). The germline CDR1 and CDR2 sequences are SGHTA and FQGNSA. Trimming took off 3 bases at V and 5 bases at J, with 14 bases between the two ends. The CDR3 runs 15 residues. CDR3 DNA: TGTGCCAGCAGCTTTGATCAGGGAATAAGAAACACCATATATTTT. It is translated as CASSFDQGIRNTIYF.

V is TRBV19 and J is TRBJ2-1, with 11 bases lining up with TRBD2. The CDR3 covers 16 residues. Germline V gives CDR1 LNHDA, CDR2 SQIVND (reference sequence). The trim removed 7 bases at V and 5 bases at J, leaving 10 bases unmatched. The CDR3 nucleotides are TGTGCCAGTAAGTTTAGCGGGAGGGCCAAGAACAATGAGCAGTTCTTC. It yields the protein CASKFSGRAKNNEQFF.

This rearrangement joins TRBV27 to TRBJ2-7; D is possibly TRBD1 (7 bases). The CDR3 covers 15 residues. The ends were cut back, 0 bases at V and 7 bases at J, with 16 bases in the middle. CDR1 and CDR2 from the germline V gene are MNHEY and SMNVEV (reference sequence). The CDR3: CASSLSRGTEGEQYF. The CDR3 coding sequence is TGTGCCAGCAGTTTATCACGCGGGACAGAGGGGGAGCAGTACTTC.

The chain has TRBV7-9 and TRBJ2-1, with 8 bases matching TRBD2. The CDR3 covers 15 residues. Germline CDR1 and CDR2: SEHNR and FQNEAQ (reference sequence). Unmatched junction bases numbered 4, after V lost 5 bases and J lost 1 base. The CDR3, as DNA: TGTGCCAGCAGCCCCCCTAGCGGGTCCTACAATGAGCAGTTCTTC. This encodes CASSPPSGSYNEQFF.

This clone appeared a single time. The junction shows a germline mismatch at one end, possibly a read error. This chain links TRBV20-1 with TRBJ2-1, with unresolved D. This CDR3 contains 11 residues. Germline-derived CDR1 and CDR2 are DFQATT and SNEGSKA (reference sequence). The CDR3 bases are TGCAGTGCTGCTCAGGTGGAAGTATGGGTCTTC. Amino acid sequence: CSAAQVEVWVF.

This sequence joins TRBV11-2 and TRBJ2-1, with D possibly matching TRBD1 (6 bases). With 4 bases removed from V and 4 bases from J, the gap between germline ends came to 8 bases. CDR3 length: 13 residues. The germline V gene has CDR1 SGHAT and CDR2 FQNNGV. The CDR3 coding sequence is TGTGCCAGCAGCTCGGACAGTTACAATGAGCAGTTCTTC. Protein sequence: CASSSDSYNEQFF.

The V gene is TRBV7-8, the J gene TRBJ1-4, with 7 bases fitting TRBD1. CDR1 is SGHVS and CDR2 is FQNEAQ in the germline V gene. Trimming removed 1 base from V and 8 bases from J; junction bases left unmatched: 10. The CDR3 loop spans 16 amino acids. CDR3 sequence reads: CASSLVGRQGREKLFF. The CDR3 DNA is TGTGCCAGCAGCTTAGTCGGTCGACAGGGTAGGGAAAAACTGTTTTTT.

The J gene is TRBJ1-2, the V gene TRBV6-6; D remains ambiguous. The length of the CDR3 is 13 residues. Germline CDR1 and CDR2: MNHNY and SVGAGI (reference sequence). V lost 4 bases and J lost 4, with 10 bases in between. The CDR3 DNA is TGTGCCAGCAGTTCCTTTGTCAGCTATGGCTACACCTTC. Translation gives CASSSFVSYGYTF.

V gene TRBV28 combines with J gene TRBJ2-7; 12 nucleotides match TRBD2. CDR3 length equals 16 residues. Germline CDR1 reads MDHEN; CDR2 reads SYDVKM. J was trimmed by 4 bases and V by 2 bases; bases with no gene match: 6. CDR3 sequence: CASSLTRTSGNYEQYF. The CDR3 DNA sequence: TGTGCCAGCAGTTTAACCCGGACTAGCGGGAATTACGAGCAGTACTTC.

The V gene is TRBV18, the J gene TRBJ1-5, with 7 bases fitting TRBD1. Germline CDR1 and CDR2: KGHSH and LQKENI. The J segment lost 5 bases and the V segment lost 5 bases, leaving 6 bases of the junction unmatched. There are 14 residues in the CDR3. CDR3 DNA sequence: TGTGCCAGCTCAAACAGGGGAAGGGATCAGCCCCAGCATTTT. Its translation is CASSNRGRDQPQHF.

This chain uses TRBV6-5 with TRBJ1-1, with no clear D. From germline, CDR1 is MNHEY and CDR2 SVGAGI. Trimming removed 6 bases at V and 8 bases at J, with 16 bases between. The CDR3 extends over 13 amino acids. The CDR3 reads CASSSGRGWEAFF. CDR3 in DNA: TGTGCCAGCAGCTCCGGTCGCGGGTGGGAAGCTTTCTTT.

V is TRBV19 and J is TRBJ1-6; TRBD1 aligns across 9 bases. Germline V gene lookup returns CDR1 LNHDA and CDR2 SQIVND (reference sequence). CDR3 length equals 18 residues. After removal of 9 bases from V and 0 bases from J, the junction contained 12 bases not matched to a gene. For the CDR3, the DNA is TGTGCCAGAGCTTCAAGATACAGGGGGCACTCCTATAATTCACCCCTCCACTTT. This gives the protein CARASRYRGHSYNSPLHF.

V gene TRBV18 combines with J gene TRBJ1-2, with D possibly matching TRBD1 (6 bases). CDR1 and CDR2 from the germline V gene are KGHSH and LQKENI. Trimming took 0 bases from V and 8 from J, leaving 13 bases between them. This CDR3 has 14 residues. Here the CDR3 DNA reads TGTGCCAGCTCACCACCCAACAGGGCCGCGGGCTACACCTTC. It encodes CASSPPNRAAGYTF.

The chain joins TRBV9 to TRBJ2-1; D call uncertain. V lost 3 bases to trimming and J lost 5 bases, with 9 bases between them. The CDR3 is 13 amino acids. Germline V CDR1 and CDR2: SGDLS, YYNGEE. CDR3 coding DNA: TGTGCCAGCAGCGCCCGTAATGACAATGAGCAGTTCTTC. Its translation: CASSARNDNEQFF.

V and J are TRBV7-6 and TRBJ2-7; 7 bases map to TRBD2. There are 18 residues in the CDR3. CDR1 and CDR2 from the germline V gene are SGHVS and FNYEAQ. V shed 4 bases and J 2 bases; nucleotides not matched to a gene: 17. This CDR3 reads CASSYSAGGVAGTYEQYF. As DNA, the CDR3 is TGTGCCAGCAGCTACTCAGCAGGAGGGGTAGCGGGTACCTACGAGCAGTACTTC.

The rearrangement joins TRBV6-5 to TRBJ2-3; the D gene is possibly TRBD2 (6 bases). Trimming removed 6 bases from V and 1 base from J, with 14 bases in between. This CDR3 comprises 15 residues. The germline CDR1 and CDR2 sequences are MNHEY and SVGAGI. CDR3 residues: CASRPGLWGTDTQYF. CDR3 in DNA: TGTGCCAGCAGGCCGGGACTTTGGGGCACAGATACGCAGTATTTT.

The DNA for the CDR3 is TGTGCCAGCAGCTCTACCCCTAGCGGGAGGAAAGATACGCAGTATTTT. As protein: CASSSTPSGRKDTQYF. The chain carries TRBV5-6 and TRBJ2-3; 11 bases are a match to TRBD2. The J segment lost 5 bases and the V segment lost 3 bases, leaving 8 bases of the junction unmatched. This CDR3 has 16 amino acids. The germline V gene encodes CDR1 SGHDT and CDR2 YYEEEE.

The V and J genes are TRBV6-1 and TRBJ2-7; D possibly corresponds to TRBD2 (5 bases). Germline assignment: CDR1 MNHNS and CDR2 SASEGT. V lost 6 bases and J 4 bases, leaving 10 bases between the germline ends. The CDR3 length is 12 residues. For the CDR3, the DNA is TGTGCCAGCAGGCCTACGGGGTACGAGCAGTACTTC. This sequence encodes CASRPTGYEQYF.